This passage covers 22 T cell receptor beta chains from one sample sequenced in a study of shared clonotypes between healthy human individuals. Clones were read by immunoSEQ multiplex PCR, and TCRdb kept only the in-frame ones, dropping some. The table records more than 450,000 clones, 79% of them present only once. The sequenced sample consisted of PBMCs. Receptors were obtained from a woman aged 35 to 49 in good health. Some clones in this sample may be carry-over from other donors' samples.

On this clone itself: This specimen includes other DNA sequences encoding the same CDR3. CDR3 bases: TGTGCCAGCTCACCGAGGGGAGATCAGCCCCAGCATTTT. Encoded protein: CASSPRGDQPQHF. The chain joins TRBV18 to TRBJ1-5; D possibly corresponds to TRBD1 (5 bases). This CDR3 has 13 amino acids. Germline-derived CDR1 and CDR2 are KGHSH and LQKENI. V was shortened by 3 bases and J by 5 bases, with 8 bases between the two germline ends.

The chain couples TRBV5-3 to TRBJ1-5; D is perhaps TRBD1 (6 bases). TRBV5-3 counts as an open reading frame of uncertain function. V dropped 3 bases and J dropped 1 base, with 26 bases sitting between them. There are 20 residues in the CDR3. For the CDR3, the DNA is TGTGCCAGAAGCTCGAACTACCATGACTTAAGGGGGGAAAGCAATCAGCCCCAGCATTTT. It specifies CARSSNYHDLRGESNQPQHF.

The chain joins TRBV4-3 to TRBJ1-6; D is unresolved. Trimming shortened V by 1 base and J by 7 bases, and 11 bases separated the two germline ends. CDR3 length: 15 residues. Germline CDR1 reads LGHNA; CDR2 reads YSLEER. CDR3 bases: TGCGCCAGCAGCCAAGGGACGTCATGGAATTCACCCCTCCACTTT. The encoded protein is CASSQGTSWNSPLHF.

This clone turned up a few times. The V and J genes are TRBV6-1 and TRBJ2-7, with a weak D call TRBD2 (6 bases). This CDR3 comprises 15 residues. Trimming removed 1 base at V and 0 bases at J, with 10 bases between. The germline CDR1 and CDR2 sequences are MNHNS and SASEGT. DNA of the CDR3: TGTGCCAGCAGTGAAGATAACGGGAGCTCCTACGAGCAGTACTTC. This encodes CASSEDNGSSYEQYF.

V is TRBV29-1 and J is TRBJ1-1; 10 bases agree with TRBD1. V lost 5 bases to trimming and J lost 0 bases; unmatched junction nucleotides: 9. The CDR3 spans 16 residues. The germline V gene encodes CDR1 SQVTM and CDR2 ANQGSEA. The chain's CDR3 is CSVPLRDRGLNTEAFF. The CDR3 DNA reads as TGCAGCGTTCCCCTCCGGGACAGGGGACTGAACACTGAAGCTTTCTTT.

V usage is TRBV19 and J usage is TRBJ2-2; D might be TRBD2 (6 bases). The CDR3 is 15 residues long. Trimming removed 5 bases at V and 0 bases at J, with 10 bases between. Germline loops: CDR1 LNHDA, CDR2 SQIVND (reference sequence). The CDR3 reads CASSPGLPNTGELFF. Written as DNA, the CDR3 is TGTGCCAGTAGTCCGGGACTCCCGAACACCGGGGAGCTGTTTTTT.

The rearrangement links TRBV27 to TRBJ2-5; no definite D call. The V end lost 2 bases, the J end lost 4 bases, and 11 bases lay between the germline ends. CDR1 and CDR2 from the germline V gene are MNHEY and SMNVEV (reference sequence). The CDR3 is made up of 14 amino acids. CDR3 coding DNA: TGTGCCAGCAGTTTAAGGGTTGGTAGAGAGACCCAGTACTTC. Translation: CASSLRVGRETQYF.

V gene TRBV7-8 combines with J gene TRBJ1-1, with D possibly TRBD1 on 5 matching bases. The CDR3 covers 11 residues. Per germline, CDR1 SGHVS and CDR2 FQNEAQ. Trimming left V 5 bases short and J 7 bases short, with 8 bases between. The CDR3 nucleotides read TGTGCCAGCAGCCCACAGGTTGAAGCTTTCTTT. Residues: CASSPQVEAFF.

The chain combines TRBV5-1 with TRBJ2-7, with 8 nucleotides matching TRBD1. The CDR3 is 12 amino acids. Germline CDR1 reads SGHRS; CDR2 reads YFSETQ. The ends lost 7 bases at V and 5 bases at J; junction bases unmatched: 5. The CDR3 reads CASGQGLHEQYF. CDR3 in DNA: TGCGCCAGCGGACAGGGTCTCCACGAGCAGTACTTC.

This clone has a handful of counts. This sequence joins TRBV27 and TRBJ1-5; TRBD1 matches at 8 bases. V was clipped by 5 bases and J by 5 bases; unmatched bases: 11. The germline V gene has CDR1 MNHEY and CDR2 SMNVEV (reference sequence). There are 16 residues in the CDR3. For the CDR3, the DNA is TGTGCCAGCAGTGCATGGACAGGGTTAGACGATCAGCCCCAGCATTTT. Amino acids: CASSAWTGLDDQPQHF.

Of note for this clone: Other DNA sequences within the sample encode an identical CDR3. This chain joins TRBV6-5 and TRBJ2-7, with 9 bases identical to TRBD1. This CDR3 contains 15 residues. J lost 2 bases, V lost 0 bases, and 2 bases had no gene match. Germline-derived CDR1 and CDR2 are MNHEY and SVGAGI. CDR3 residues: CASSYSRQGAYEQYF. CDR3 DNA sequence: TGTGCCAGCAGTTACTCGAGACAGGGGGCCTACGAGCAGTACTTC.

This clone has just a few counts. This chain links TRBV5-1 with TRBJ1-2; D not resolved. Trimming removed 1 base from V and 0 bases from J, with 7 bases in between. The CDR3 is made up of 14 amino acids. Germline CDR1 reads SGHRS; CDR2 reads YFSETQ. The CDR3 protein is CASSLIGPNYGYTF. CDR3 DNA sequence: TGCGCCAGCAGCTTGATAGGGCCTAACTATGGCTACACCTTC.

This chain joins TRBV5-1 and TRBJ2-1; no firm D call. Germline CDR1 and CDR2: SGHRS and YFSETQ. Trimming left V 4 bases short and J 0 bases short, with 8 bases between. The CDR3 runs to 14 residues. The CDR3 DNA reads as TGCGCCAGCAGCCTCATACCCTCCTACAATGAGCAGTTCTTC. Translated, it gives CASSLIPSYNEQFF.

Only a few counts were recorded for this clone. The V gene is TRBV18, the J gene TRBJ1-5, with 7 positions matching TRBD1. The CDR3 sequence is 14 residues long. The germline gives CDR1 KGHSH, CDR2 LQKENI. The trim removed 6 bases at V and 2 bases at J, leaving 4 bases unmatched. The CDR3 sequence is CASSATGGNQPQHF. Written as DNA, the CDR3 is TGTGCCAGCTCTGCCACAGGGGGCAATCAGCCCCAGCATTTT.

The V call is TRBV6-1, the J call TRBJ2-7; perhaps TRBD2 as D (7 bases). The germline CDR1 and CDR2 sequences are MNHNS and SASEGT. V gave up 7 bases and J gave up 2 bases, with 18 bases separating them. The CDR3 is 15 residues long. The CDR3 region has the DNA TGTGCCAGCATGGGGGAGGGGGGTAAGACCTACGAGCAGTACTTC. It specifies CASMGEGGKTYEQYF.

The chain joins TRBV19 to TRBJ1-5; D is uncertain. This CDR3 is built from 15 residues. V lost 3 bases, J lost 1 base, and 10 bases lay in between. Looked up from germline, CDR1 is LNHDA and CDR2 is SQIVND (reference sequence). CDR3 DNA sequence: TGTGCCAGTAGTATTAAAGGGTTCAGCAATCAGCCCCAGCATTTT. Its protein product is CASSIKGFSNQPQHF. Complete variable domain (other parts from reference TRBV19 and TRBJ1-5): DGGITQSPKYLFRKEGQNVTLSCEQNLNHDAMYWYRQDPGQGLRLIYYSQIVNDFQKGDIAEGYSVSREKKESFPLTVTSAQKNPTAFYLCASSIKGFSNQPQHFGDGTRLSIL.

CDR3 protein: CASSANRGDTEAFF. As DNA, the CDR3 is TGTGCCAGCAGCGCCAACAGGGGTGACACTGAAGCTTTCTTT. The V and J genes are TRBV7-9 and TRBJ1-1, with 7 bases matching TRBD1. J was trimmed by 3 bases and V by 5 bases; bases with no gene match: 6. Germline CDR1 and CDR2: SEHNR and FQNEAQ (reference sequence). This CDR3 has 14 residues.

This clone was detected only a few times. The CDR3 sequence is CASSTDREVKFF. The CDR3 nucleotides are TGTGCCAGCAGTACAGACAGGGAGGTGAAGTTCTTC. The chain uses TRBV6-4 and TRBJ2-1; possible D gene TRBD1, 7 bases. With 5 bases removed from V and 14 bases from J, the gap between germline ends came to 16 bases. From germline, CDR1 is MRHNA and CDR2 SNTAGT. There are 12 residues in the CDR3.

This clone was detected only a few times. V gene TRBV5-1 combines with J gene TRBJ1-1; D may be TRBD1 (5 bases). Germline CDR1 SGHRS, CDR2 YFSETQ. This CDR3 has 16 residues. Trimming stripped 0 bases from V and 3 bases from J, with 15 bases between. CDR3 region: CASSLVSGLGDTEAFF. DNA for the CDR3: TGCGCCAGCAGCTTGGTCTCCGGGTTAGGGGACACTGAAGCTTTCTTT.

The chain carries TRBV9 and TRBJ2-7; D ambiguous. CDR1 and CDR2 from the germline V gene are SGDLS and YYNGEE. V was shortened by 0 bases and J by 0 bases, with 10 bases between the two germline ends. CDR3 length: 15 residues. CDR3 bases: TGTGCCAGCAGCGTAGGGGCTCCAAGCTCCTACGAGCAGTACTTC. This encodes CASSVGAPSSYEQYF.

The chain combines TRBV27 with TRBJ1-1; D is undetermined. CDR1 is MNHEY, CDR2 SMNVEV, per germline (reference sequence). V shed 3 bases and J shed 5 bases, with 13 bases lying between them. The CDR3 is made up of 14 amino acids. DNA of the CDR3: TGTGCCAGCAGTTTTATGGGCCGATATACTGAAGCTTTCTTT. Its translation is CASSFMGRYTEAFF.

The rearrangement uses TRBV6-1 and TRBJ2-6, with D possibly being TRBD1 (6 bases). The length of the CDR3 is 14 residues. Germline lookup yields CDR1 MNHNS and CDR2 SASEGT. V dropped 9 bases and J dropped 4 bases, with 13 bases sitting between them. In DNA form, the CDR3 reads TGTGCCAGTCATACAGGGTCCGGGGCCAACGTCCTGACTTTC. Its translation: CASHTGSGANVLTF.